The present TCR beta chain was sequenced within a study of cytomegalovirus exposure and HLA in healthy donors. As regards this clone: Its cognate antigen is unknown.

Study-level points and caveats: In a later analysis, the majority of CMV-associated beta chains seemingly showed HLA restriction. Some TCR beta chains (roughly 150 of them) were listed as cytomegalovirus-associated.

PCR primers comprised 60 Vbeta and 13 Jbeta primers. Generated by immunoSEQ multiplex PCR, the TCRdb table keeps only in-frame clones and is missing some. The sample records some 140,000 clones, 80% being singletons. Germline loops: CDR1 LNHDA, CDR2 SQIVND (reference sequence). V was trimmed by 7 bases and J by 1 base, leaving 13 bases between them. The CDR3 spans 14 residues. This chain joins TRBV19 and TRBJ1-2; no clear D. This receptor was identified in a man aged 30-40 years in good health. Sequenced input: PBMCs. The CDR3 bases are TGTGCCAGTACCTCCCCCGGGAGTAACTATGGCTACACCTTC. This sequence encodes CASTSPGSNYGYTF.